This T cell receptor beta chain was sequenced for a study of cytomegalovirus exposure and HLA in healthy donors. CDR3 length equals 10 residues. The V end was cut by 1 base, the J end by 8 bases, with 6 bases between. Germline V gene sequence: CDR1 DFQATT, CDR2 SNEGSKA (reference sequence). Primers: 60 Vbeta forward and 13 Jbeta reverse. TCRdb's table, derived via immunoSEQ multiplex PCR, lists solely in-frame clones and lacks some. This table holds under 300,000 clones, roughly 81% found once. The source of this sequence is a woman aged 40-49 years in good health and CMV-seropositive. The sample was PBMCs. The gene calls are TRBV20-1 and TRBJ2-7; D remains ambiguous. CDR3 DNA: TGCAGTGCTAGAGTTGAGCAGCAGTACTTC. Translated: CSARVEQQYF.